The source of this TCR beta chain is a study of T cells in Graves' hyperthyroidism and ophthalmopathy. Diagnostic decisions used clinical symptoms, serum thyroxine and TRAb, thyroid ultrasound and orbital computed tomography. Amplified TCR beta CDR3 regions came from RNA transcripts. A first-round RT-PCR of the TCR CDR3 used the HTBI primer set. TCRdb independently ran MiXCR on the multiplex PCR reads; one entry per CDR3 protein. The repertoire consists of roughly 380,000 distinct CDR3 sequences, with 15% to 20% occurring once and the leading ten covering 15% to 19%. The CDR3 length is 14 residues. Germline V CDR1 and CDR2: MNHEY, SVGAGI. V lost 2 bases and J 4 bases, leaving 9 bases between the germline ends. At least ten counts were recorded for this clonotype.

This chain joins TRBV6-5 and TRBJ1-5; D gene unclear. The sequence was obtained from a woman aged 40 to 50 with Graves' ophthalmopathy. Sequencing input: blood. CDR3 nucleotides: TGTGCCAGCAGTTACAGTCCGCGGAATCAGCCCCAGCATTTT. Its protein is CASSYSPRNQPQHF.